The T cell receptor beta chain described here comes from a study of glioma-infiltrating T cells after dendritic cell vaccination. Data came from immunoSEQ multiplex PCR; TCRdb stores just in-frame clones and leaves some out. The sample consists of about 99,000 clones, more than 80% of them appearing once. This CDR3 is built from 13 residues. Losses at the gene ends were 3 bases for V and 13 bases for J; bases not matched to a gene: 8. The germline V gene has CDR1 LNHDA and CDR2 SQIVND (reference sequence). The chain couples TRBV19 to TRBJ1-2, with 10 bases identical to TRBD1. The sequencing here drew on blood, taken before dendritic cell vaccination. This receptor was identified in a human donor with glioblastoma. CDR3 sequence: CASSIQTGGRSTF. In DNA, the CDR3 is TGTGCCAGTAGTATTCAGACAGGGGGCAGGAGCACCTTC.